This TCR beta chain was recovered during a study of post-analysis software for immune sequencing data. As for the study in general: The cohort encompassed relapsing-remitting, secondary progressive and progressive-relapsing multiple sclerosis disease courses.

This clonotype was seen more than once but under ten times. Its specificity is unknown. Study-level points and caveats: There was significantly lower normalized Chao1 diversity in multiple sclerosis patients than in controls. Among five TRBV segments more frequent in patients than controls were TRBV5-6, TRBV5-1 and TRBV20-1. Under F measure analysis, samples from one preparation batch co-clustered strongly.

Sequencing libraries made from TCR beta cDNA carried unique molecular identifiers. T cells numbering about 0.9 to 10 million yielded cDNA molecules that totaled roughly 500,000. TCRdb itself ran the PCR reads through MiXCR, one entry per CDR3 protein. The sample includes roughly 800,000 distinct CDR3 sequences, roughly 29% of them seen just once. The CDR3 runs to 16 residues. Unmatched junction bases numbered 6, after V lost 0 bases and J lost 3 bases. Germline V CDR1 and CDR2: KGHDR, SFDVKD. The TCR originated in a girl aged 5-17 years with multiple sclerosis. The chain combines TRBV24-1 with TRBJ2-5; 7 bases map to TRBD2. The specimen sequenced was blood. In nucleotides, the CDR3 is TGTGCCACCAGTGATTTGCACTGTCTAGCGGAAGAGACCCAGTACTTC. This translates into CATSDLHCLAEETQYF.